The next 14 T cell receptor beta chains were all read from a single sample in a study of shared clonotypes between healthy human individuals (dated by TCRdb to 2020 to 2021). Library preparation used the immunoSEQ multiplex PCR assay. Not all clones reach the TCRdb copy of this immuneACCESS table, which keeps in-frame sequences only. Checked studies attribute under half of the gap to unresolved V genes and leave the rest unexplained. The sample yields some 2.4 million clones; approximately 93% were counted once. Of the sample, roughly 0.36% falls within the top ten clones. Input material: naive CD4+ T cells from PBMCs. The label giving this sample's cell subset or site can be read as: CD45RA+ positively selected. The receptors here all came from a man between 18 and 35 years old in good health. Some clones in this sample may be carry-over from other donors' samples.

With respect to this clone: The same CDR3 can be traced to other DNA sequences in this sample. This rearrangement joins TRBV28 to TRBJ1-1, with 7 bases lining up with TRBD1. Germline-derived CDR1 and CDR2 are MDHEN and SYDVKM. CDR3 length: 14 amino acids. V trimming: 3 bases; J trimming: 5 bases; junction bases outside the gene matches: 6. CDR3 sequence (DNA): TGTGCCAGCAGTTTGGTTCAGGGGGGTACTGAAGCTTTCTTT. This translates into CASSLVQGGTEAFF. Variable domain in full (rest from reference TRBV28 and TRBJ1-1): DVKVTQSSRYLVKRTGEKVFLECVQDMDHENMFWYRQDPGLGLRLIYFSYDVKMKEKGDIPEGYSVSREKKERFSLILESASTNQTSMYLCASSLVQGGTEAFFGQGTRLTVV.

Here the CDR3 reads CASSAPVDGAFF. CDR3 bases: TGTGCCAGCAGTGCCCCAGTAGACGGAGCTTTCTTT. The rearrangement links TRBV6-5 to TRBJ1-1; D is unresolved. The length of the CDR3 is 12 residues. Trimming left V 5 bases short and J 10 bases short, with 14 bases between. The germline CDR1 and CDR2 sequences are MNHEY and SVGAGI.

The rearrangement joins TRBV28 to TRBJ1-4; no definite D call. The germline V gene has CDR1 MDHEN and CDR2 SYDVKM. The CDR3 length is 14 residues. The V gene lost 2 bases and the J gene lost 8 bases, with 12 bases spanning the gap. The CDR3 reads CASSLDSPGEKLFF. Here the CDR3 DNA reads TGTGCCAGCAGTTTAGACTCACCGGGGGAAAAACTGTTTTTT.

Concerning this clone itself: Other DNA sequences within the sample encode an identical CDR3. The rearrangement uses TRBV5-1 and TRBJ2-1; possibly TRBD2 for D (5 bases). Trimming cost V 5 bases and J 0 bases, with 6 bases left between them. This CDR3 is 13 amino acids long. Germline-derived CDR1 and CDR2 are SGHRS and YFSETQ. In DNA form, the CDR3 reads TGCGCCAGCAGTCGGGACTCCTACAATGAGCAGTTCTTC. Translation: CASSRDSYNEQFF.

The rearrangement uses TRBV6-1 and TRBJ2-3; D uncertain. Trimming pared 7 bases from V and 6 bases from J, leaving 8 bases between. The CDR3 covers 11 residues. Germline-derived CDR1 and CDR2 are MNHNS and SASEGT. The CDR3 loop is CASKREDTQYF. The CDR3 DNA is TGTGCCAGCAAGAGAGAGGATACGCAGTATTTT.

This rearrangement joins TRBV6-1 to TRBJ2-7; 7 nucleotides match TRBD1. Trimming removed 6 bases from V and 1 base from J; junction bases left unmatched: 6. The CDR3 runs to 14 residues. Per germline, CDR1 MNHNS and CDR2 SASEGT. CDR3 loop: CASSFGQDSYEQYF. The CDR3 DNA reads TGTGCCAGCAGCTTCGGACAGGATTCCTACGAGCAGTACTTC.

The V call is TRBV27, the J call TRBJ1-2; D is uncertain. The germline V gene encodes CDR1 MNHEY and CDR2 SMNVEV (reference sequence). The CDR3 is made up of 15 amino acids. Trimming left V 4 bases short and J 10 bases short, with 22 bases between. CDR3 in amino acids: CASSYLSSALGSYTF. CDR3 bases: TGTGCCAGCAGTTACCTAAGCTCAGCGCTAGGGTCCTACACCTTC.

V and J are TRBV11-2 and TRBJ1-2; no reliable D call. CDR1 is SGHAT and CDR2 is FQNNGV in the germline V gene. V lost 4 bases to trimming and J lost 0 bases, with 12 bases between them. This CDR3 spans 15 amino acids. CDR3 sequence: CASSSFGGTNYGYTF. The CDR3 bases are TGTGCCAGCAGCTCATTCGGCGGGACTAACTATGGCTACACCTTC.

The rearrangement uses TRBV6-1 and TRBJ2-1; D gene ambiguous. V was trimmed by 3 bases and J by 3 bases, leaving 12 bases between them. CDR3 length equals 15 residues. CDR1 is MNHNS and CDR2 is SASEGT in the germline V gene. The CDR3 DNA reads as TGTGCCAGCAGTGACGTGACACGGAACTACAATGAGCAGTTCTTC. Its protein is CASSDVTRNYNEQFF.

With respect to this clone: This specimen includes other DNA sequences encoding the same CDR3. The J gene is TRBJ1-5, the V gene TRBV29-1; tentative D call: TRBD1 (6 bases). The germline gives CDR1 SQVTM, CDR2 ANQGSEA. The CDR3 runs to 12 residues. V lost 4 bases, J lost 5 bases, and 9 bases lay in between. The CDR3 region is CSVGAGDQPQHF. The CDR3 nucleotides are TGCAGCGTTGGGGCAGGGGATCAGCCCCAGCATTTT.

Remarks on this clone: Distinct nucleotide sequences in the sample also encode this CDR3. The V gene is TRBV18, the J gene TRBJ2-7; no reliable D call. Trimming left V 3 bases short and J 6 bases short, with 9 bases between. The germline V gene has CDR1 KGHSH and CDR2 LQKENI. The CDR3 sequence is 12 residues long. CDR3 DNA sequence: TGTGCCAGCTCACCCCGACTGGGCGAGCAGTACTTC. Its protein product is CASSPRLGEQYF. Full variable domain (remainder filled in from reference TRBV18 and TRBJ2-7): NAGVMQNPRHLVRRRGQEARLRCSPMKGHSHVYWYRQLPEEGLKFMVYLQKENIIDESGMPKERFSAEFPKEGPSILRIQQVVRGDSAAYFCASSPRLGEQYFGPGTRLTVT.

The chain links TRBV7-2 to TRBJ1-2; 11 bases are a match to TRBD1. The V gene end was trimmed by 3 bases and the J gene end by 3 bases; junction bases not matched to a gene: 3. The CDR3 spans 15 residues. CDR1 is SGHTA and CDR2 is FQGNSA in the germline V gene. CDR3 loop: CASSFGQGAYYGYTF. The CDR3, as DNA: TGTGCCAGCAGCTTTGGACAGGGGGCTTACTATGGCTACACCTTC.

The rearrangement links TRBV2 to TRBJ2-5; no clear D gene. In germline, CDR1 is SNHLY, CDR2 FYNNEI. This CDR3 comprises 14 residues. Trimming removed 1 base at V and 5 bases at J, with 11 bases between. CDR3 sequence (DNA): TGTGCCAGCAGTGAAGACTCTCTGGGGGAGACCCAGTACTTC. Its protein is CASSEDSLGETQYF.

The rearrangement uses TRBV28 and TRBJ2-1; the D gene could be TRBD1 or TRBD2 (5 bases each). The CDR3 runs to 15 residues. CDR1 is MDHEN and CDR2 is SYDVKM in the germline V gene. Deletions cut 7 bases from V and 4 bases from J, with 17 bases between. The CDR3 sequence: CASKGKGREYNEQFF. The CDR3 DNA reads TGTGCCAGCAAAGGGAAGGGGAGAGAGTACAATGAGCAGTTCTTC.